A selection of T cell receptor beta chains follows, all from one sample in a study of CD8+ T cells in alopecia areata. Using immunoSEQ multiplex PCR, the repertoire was profiled, and TCRdb retains in-frame clones only, with some absent. The table records 90,000 to 120,000 clones, 45% to 70% of them present only once. Sequencing was done on a sample of CD8+ T cells sorted from blood. The receptors were gathered from a human donor in good health. The CDR3 runs from the conserved cysteine through the conserved F or W. Fields, in order: CDR3 protein, CDR3 length, V gene.

CASTKGPFYNEQFF,14,TRBV11-2
CASSGPRKGGLPPYNEQFF,19,TRBV2
CASSPRTSRTGELFF,15,TRBV13
CASSFTYSESSGANVLTF,18,TRBV28
CASSQGSSYEQYF,13,TRBV4-2
CASTQGGAGTEAFF,14,TRBV19
CACNTQGPVYYTF,13,TRBV30
CASSLVQRGGAPDEQFF,17,TRBV5-1
CASSEAGDRLNYGYTF,16,TRBV6-1
CASSTGFTEAFF,12,TRBV6-5
CASSVGTATYEQYF,14,TRBV9
CASSRLGSIKNIQYF,15,TRBV5-1
CASSPNGQGNTEAFF,15,TRBV27
CASSLTLGGGSPLHF,15,TRBV13